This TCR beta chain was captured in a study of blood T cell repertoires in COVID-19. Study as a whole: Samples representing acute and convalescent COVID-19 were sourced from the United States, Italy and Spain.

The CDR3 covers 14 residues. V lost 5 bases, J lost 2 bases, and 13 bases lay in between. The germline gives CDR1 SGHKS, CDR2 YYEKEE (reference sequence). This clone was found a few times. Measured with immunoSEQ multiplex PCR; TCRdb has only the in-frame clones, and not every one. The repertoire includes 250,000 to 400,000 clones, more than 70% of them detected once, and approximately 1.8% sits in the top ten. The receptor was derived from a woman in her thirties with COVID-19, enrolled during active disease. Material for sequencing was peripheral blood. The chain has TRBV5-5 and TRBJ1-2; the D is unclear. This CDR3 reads CASRPRTGNYGYTF. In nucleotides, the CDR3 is TGTGCCAGCAGACCTAGGACGGGGAACTATGGCTACACCTTC.